These 22 T cell receptor beta chains were sequenced from one sample in a study of blood T cell repertoires in COVID-19. Profiling relied on immunoSEQ multiplex PCR, and the TCRdb table lists in-frame clones only, not all of them. The sample lists over 250,000 clones; roughly 88% were seen once. The material sequenced was peripheral blood. These receptors were taken from a woman in her 70s with acute or convalescent COVID-19.

The J gene is TRBJ1-3, the V gene TRBV5-5; maybe TRBD1 (6 bases). V shed 4 bases and J shed 1 base, with 15 bases lying between them. From germline, CDR1 is SGHKS and CDR2 YYEKEE (reference sequence). CDR3 size: 16 residues. The CDR3 DNA is TGTGCCAGCAGCCTAGACAGGAGATCATCTGGAAACACCATATATTTT. Its protein is CASSLDRRSSGNTIYF.

The J gene is TRBJ2-5, the V gene TRBV28; 7 nucleotides agree with TRBD2. The germline CDR1 and CDR2 sequences are MDHEN and SYDVKM. There are 15 residues in the CDR3. V lost 6 bases, J lost 4 bases, and 11 bases stayed unmatched. The CDR3 coding sequence is TGTGCCAGCAGAAGGGGCTTAGGGGAGGGAGAGACCCAGTACTTC. Its protein is CASRRGLGEGETQYF.

The V call is TRBV6-1, the J call TRBJ1-4; tentative D call: TRBD1 (5 bases). Germline V gene data show CDR1 as MNHNS and CDR2 as SASEGT. This CDR3 comprises 15 residues. Trimming removed 0 bases at V and 2 bases at J, with 7 bases between. CDR3 in amino acids: CASSEAGTTNEKLFF. In DNA form, the CDR3 reads TGTGCCAGCAGTGAAGCAGGGACTACTAATGAAAAACTGTTTTTT.

The rearrangement links TRBV13 to TRBJ1-5; a possible D gene is TRBD1 (5 bases). V was pared by 4 bases and J by 1 base, with 11 bases between. Germline CDR1 reads PRHDT; CDR2 reads FYEKMQ (reference sequence). The CDR3 length is 15 residues. CDR3 DNA sequence: TGTGCCAGCAGCTCCAGGGAGGGGAGCAATCAGCCCCAGCATTTT. Residues: CASSSREGSNQPQHF.

This chain links TRBV6-5 with TRBJ1-1; D gene uncertain. CDR1 and CDR2 from the germline V gene are MNHEY and SVGAGI. With 7 bases removed from V and 3 bases from J, the gap between germline ends came to 12 bases. The CDR3 covers 13 residues. The CDR3 region has the DNA TGTGCCAGCACCCATCGGCAGGACACTGAAGCTTTCTTT. This gives the protein CASTHRQDTEAFF.

The chain has TRBV5-1 and TRBJ1-2, with TRBD1 matching 9 bases. Germline V gene sequence: CDR1 SGHRS, CDR2 YFSETQ. The CDR3 has 15 amino acids. Trimming removed 4 bases from V and 6 bases from J; junction bases left unmatched: 10. The CDR3 sequence is CASSAGTGPIDGYTF. The CDR3 nucleotides read TGCGCCAGCAGCGCCGGGACAGGGCCAATCGATGGCTACACCTTC.

The genes are TRBV6-1 and TRBJ1-5; possibly TRBD1 for D (5 bases). Trimming removed 2 bases from V and 9 bases from J, with 29 bases in between. CDR1 is MNHNS and CDR2 is SASEGT in the germline V gene. This CDR3 is 19 amino acids long. In DNA, the CDR3 is TGTGCCAGCAGTGAAAGGGTGAAGGGGTCGGACGTCCTGGGTTCGCCCCAGCATTTT. This sequence encodes CASSERVKGSDVLGSPQHF.

V is TRBV6-5 and J is TRBJ1-4; the match to TRBD1 covers 7 bases. The CDR3 is 14 residues long. The junction had 5 bases not matched to a gene; V was cut back by 6 bases and J by 4 bases. The germline CDR1 and CDR2 sequences are MNHEY and SVGAGI. The CDR3 protein is CASRGTVFNEKLFF. For the CDR3, the DNA is TGTGCCAGCAGGGGGACAGTTTTTAATGAAAAACTGTTTTTT.

The CDR3 DNA follows: TGTGCCACCGGGAACAGGGGGTATGGCTACACCTTC. Its protein is CATGNRGYGYTF. The rearrangement joins TRBV28 to TRBJ1-2; TRBD1 matches 8 bases. Germline V gene sequence: CDR1 MDHEN, CDR2 SYDVKM. Trimming at V came to 10 bases and at J to 5 bases, leaving 6 bases not matched to a gene. The CDR3 length is 12 residues.

The chain combines TRBV2 with TRBJ1-6; the D gene is possibly TRBD1 (6 bases). Between the trimmed V and J ends, which lost 6 bases and 10 bases, there was a span of 13 bases. Germline lookup yields CDR1 SNHLY and CDR2 FYNNEI. CDR3 length equals 13 residues. The CDR3 coding sequence is TGTGCCAGCAGAGACATACAGGGCTCACCCCTCCACTTT. Protein: CASRDIQGSPLHF.

This chain joins TRBV18 and TRBJ1-5; D is perhaps TRBD1 (6 bases). V lost 4 bases, J lost 5 bases, and 12 bases lay in between. Germline V gene sequence: CDR1 KGHSH, CDR2 LQKENI. The CDR3 is 14 residues long. CDR3 amino acids: CASSREQGHQPQHF. Written as DNA, the CDR3 is TGTGCCAGCTCACGGGAACAGGGCCATCAGCCCCAGCATTTT.

The genes are TRBV6-6 and TRBJ2-2, with TRBD2 as a possible D gene (7 bases). The CDR3 length is 14 residues. CDR1 MNHNY and CDR2 SVGAGI come from the germline V gene (reference sequence). V was clipped by 6 bases and J by 6 bases, with 14 bases between them. CDR3 amino acids: CASRGGPGAGELFF. For the CDR3, the DNA is TGTGCCAGCAGGGGGGGGCCCGGCGCCGGGGAGCTGTTTTTT.

V usage is TRBV14 and J usage is TRBJ2-1, with a tentative D call TRBD2 (6 bases). Trimming cost V 4 bases and J 4 bases, with 14 bases left between them. Germline CDR1 and CDR2: SGHDN and FVKESK. The CDR3 has 15 amino acids. CDR3 sequence: CASSRSGVLYNEQFF. The CDR3 DNA follows: TGTGCCAGCAGCCGGTCGGGGGTCCTGTACAATGAGCAGTTCTTC.

V is TRBV3-1 (or the pseudogene TRBV3-2) and J is TRBJ2-3; TRBD2 is a possible D gene (5 bases). Trimming stripped 4 bases from V and 4 bases from J, with 15 bases between. The CDR3 loop spans 15 amino acids. From germline, CDR1 is LGHDT and CDR2 YNNKEL (reference sequence). CDR3 residues: CASSPGTVGADTQYF. In nucleotides, the CDR3 is TGTGCCAGCAGCCCTGGTACCGTCGGGGCAGATACGCAGTATTTT.

This chain uses TRBV18 with TRBJ1-3, with 9 bases lining up with TRBD1. The germline V gene encodes CDR1 KGHSH and CDR2 LQKENI. V dropped 1 base and J dropped 7; count of bases not matched to a gene: 8. This CDR3 has 16 residues. In DNA form, the CDR3 reads TGTGCCAGCTCACCACTTTCCGGACAGGGGAGCAACACCATATATTTT. This encodes CASSPLSGQGSNTIYF.

The genes are TRBV25-1 and TRBJ2-5; D is perhaps TRBD1 (6 bases). This CDR3 has 14 amino acids. The V end was cut by 1 base, the J end by 4 bases, with 10 bases between. The V gene's germline CDR1 is MGHDK and CDR2 SYGVNS. The CDR3 nucleotides are TGTGCCAGCAGTGAATTGAGAGGGGGAGAGACCCAGTACTTC. It codes for CASSELRGGETQYF.

This clone was found once. The V call is TRBV25-1, the J call TRBJ2-1, with 10 positions matching TRBD1. Trimming at V came to 7 bases and at J to 2 bases, leaving 8 bases not matched to a gene. Germline lookup yields CDR1 MGHDK and CDR2 SYGVNS. The CDR3 sequence is 16 residues long. Here the CDR3 reads CASITGGTGAYNEQFF. Here the CDR3 DNA reads TGTGCCAGCATCACAGGGGGGACAGGGGCCTACAATGAGCAGTTCTTC.

The chain employs TRBV6-5 and TRBJ2-5, with a weak D call TRBD1 (6 bases). The germline gives CDR1 MNHEY, CDR2 SVGAGI. The CDR3 is made up of 12 amino acids. V was pared by 6 bases and J by 7 bases, with 12 bases between. In DNA form, the CDR3 reads TGTGCCAGCAGCTCAGGGGTCGGGACCCAGTACTTC. Translation: CASSSGVGTQYF.

The rearrangement links TRBV10-1 to TRBJ1-3; D is possibly TRBD1 (6 bases). This CDR3 contains 13 residues. Germline V gene lookup returns CDR1 WNHNN and CDR2 SYGVQD (reference sequence). V gave up 5 bases and J gave up 3 bases, with 8 bases separating them. CDR3 sequence (DNA): TGCGCCAGCAGTTTGGACAGTGGAAACACCATATATTTT. This gives the protein CASSLDSGNTIYF.

The CDR3 sequence is CASSELGQGDEKLFF. As DNA, the CDR3 is TGCGCCAGCAGTGAGCTGGGACAGGGGGATGAAAAACTGTTTTTT. This chain connects TRBV10-1 to TRBJ1-4, with 11 bases lining up with TRBD1. The trim removed 2 bases at V and 6 bases at J, leaving 2 bases unmatched. The CDR3 contains 15 residues. Germline V gene data show CDR1 as WNHNN and CDR2 as SYGVQD (reference sequence).

This chain connects TRBV5-1 to TRBJ2-3; 7 positions agree with TRBD2. Germline V lookup: CDR1 SGHRS, CDR2 YFSETQ. The V and J ends lost 3 bases and 2 bases, in that order; junction bases with no gene match: 18. The CDR3 extends over 19 amino acids. CDR3 sequence reads: CASSSARGGLRGTTDTQYF. The CDR3 region has the DNA TGCGCCAGCAGCTCCGCGCGCGGGGGACTCCGAGGGACCACAGATACGCAGTATTTT. Combining the CDR3 with reference TRBV5-1 and TRBJ2-3 gives the whole variable domain KAGVTQTPRYLIKTRGQQVTLSCSPISGHRSVSWYQQTPGQGLQFLFEYFSETQRNKGNFPGRFSGRQFSNSRSEMNVSTLELGDSALYLCASSSARGGLRGTTDTQYFGPGTRLTVL.

The rearrangement links TRBV6-5 to TRBJ1-2; TRBD1 is a possible D gene (5 bases). Trimming cost V 4 bases and J 9 bases, with 21 bases left between them. CDR3 length: 15 amino acids. Germline assignment: CDR1 MNHEY and CDR2 SVGAGI. The CDR3 nucleotides read TGTGCCAGCAGTTTTCTAGAGAAAGGTGGGGCGAGCTACACCTTC. It encodes CASSFLEKGGASYTF.